What follows describes a single TCR beta chain. J was trimmed by 5 bases and V by 4 bases; bases with no gene match: 7. This CDR3 contains 16 residues. Germline loops: CDR1 MNHNY, CDR2 SVGAGI (reference sequence). This sample was taken from a study of blood T cell repertoires in COVID-19. One Seattle source followed patients from active infection through their disease course. Measured with immunoSEQ multiplex PCR; TCRdb has only the in-frame clones, and not every one. The table lists under 250,000 clones, about nine tenths of them singletons, with 11% in the top ten. Material for sequencing was peripheral blood. The TCR was taken from a man over 45 with COVID-19, enrolled during active disease. V usage is TRBV6-6 and J usage is TRBJ1-6, with 8 bases fitting TRBD1. CDR3 residues: CASSSLDREHNSPLHF. DNA for the CDR3: TGTGCCAGCAGTTCCCTGGACAGGGAACATAATTCACCCCTCCACTTT.